This is a list of T cell receptor beta chains from one sample in a study of CD8 T cells in Susac syndrome. MiXCR was run by TCRdb on the immunoSEQ multiplex PCR reads, yielding one entry per CDR3 protein. The table has 100,000 to 150,000 distinct CDR3 sequences, around 94% seen once. Sequenced: CD8+ T cells from PBMCs. All receptors derive from a human donor with Susac syndrome. The CDR3 runs from the conserved cysteine through the conserved F or W. A D gene is named only where the DNA matches it firmly. Size is stated for part of the rows, as once, few or many counts, or as a class when the clone is expanded.

J gene | clone size | D gene | V gene | CDR3 DNA | CDR3 protein
TRBJ2-2 | . | . | TRBV7-9 | TGTGCCAGCAGCTCCGGGTCCTACACCGGGGAGCTGTTTTTT | CASSSGSYTGELFF
TRBJ2-5 | few | . | TRBV2 | TGTGCCAGCAGTGAAGCGTGGGACACTAGTGGGGAGACCCAGTACTTC | CASSEAWDTSGETQYF
TRBJ2-5 | . | . | TRBV6-1 | TGTGCCAGCAGTGAAGAGATTCAAGAGACCCAGTACTTC | CASSEEIQETQYF
TRBJ1-1 | . | . | TRBV19 | TGTGCCAGTAGTATAGGGGCGGGGGGCACCACTGAAGCTTTCTTT | CASSIGAGGTTEAFF
TRBJ1-1 | . | . | TRBV9 | TGTGCCAGCACCCCCGTCATGGGGCTCCTGAACACTGAAGCTTTCTTT | CASTPVMGLLNTEAFF
TRBJ2-2 | . | . | TRBV4-1 | TGCGCCAGCAGCGAACAAGGGGCCGCTGGACCCGGGGAGCTGTTTTTT | CASSEQGAAGPGELFF
TRBJ2-3 | . | TRBD2 | TRBV7-3 | TGTGCCAGCAGCGAAGGAGTAGCGGGAGCCACAGATACGCAGTATTTT | CASSEGVAGATDTQYF
TRBJ2-6 | . | . | TRBV5-1 | TGCGCCAGCAGCTTGGGCGGGGTCCCAACTGGGGCCAACGTCCTGACTTTC | CASSLGGVPTGANVLTF
TRBJ1-2 | . | . | TRBV5-4 | TGTGCCAGCAGCTTGGAAGGGACCCGGGGATTTAACTATGGCTACACCTTC | CASSLEGTRGFNYGYTF
TRBJ2-1 | once | . | TRBV7-9 | TGTGCCAGCAGCTCTATTTCAGGCGATGAGCAGTTCTTC | CASSSISGDEQFF
TRBJ2-1 | . | . | TRBV7-3 | TGTGCCAGCAGCGTGGGAGAGACCTCCTACAATGAGCAGTTCTTC | CASSVGETSYNEQFF
TRBJ1-1 | once | . | TRBV2 | TGTGCCAGTCAACAGGGAGGGAACACTGAAGCTTTCTTT | CASQQGGNTEAFF
TRBJ1-1 | . | . | TRBV15 | TGTGCCACCAGCAGGGAAGGTTACACTGAAGCTTTCTTT | CATSREGYTEAFF
TRBJ2-7 | . | TRBD1 | TRBV12-3/TRBV12-4 | TGTGCCAGCAGTCCGTACAGGGGCGGCTACGAGCAGTACTTC | CASSPYRGGYEQYF
TRBJ2-7 | . | . | TRBV4-3 | TGCGCCAGCAGCCAAGAGAACAGGGACTACGAGCAGTACTTC | CASSQENRDYEQYF
TRBJ2-5 | few | TRBD2 | TRBV4-2 | TGTGCCAGCAGCCAAGATCGGACTAGCCAAGAGACCCAGTACTTC | CASSQDRTSQETQYF
TRBJ1-6 | . | . | TRBV6-5 | TGTGCCAGCAGCCAGAGCTCCTATAATTCACCCCTCCACTTT | CASSQSSYNSPLHF
TRBJ2-5 | . | . | TRBV12-3/TRBV12-4 | TGTGCCAGCAGTTTGGGCGGGCTCCCGCAAGAGACCCAGTACTTC | CASSLGGLPQETQYF
TRBJ1-2 | . | . | TRBV7-9 | TGTGCCAGCAGCTTATCGGCAGGGGCAAAGGACTATGGCTACACCTTC | CASSLSAGAKDYGYTF
TRBJ2-1 | . | . | TRBV7-2 | TGTGCCAGCCGCTTCCAGAATGAGCAGTTCTTC | CASRFQNEQFF
TRBJ1-1 | . | . | TRBV27 | TGTGCCAGCAGTTTCGGACAGCCGAACACTGAAGCTTTCTTT | CASSFGQPNTEAFF
TRBJ2-7 | . | TRBD1 | TRBV19 | TGTGCCAGTAGTTTTGATCTCCGCGGGACAGGGATGACCTACGAGCAGTACTTC | CASSFDLRGTGMTYEQYF
TRBJ2-1 | . | . | TRBV29-1 | TGCAGCGCCGAGGAGGGGGCGGGCAATGAGCAGTTCTTC | CSAEEGAGNEQFF
TRBJ1-1 | . | . | TRBV2 | TGTGCCAGCAGTGCCTGGGGCGAGACTGAAGCTTTCTTT | CASSAWGETEAFF
TRBJ2-3 | few | . | TRBV6-4 | TGTGCCAGCAGTGACTCCAGGGGCACAGATACGCAGTATTTT | CASSDSRGTDTQYF
TRBJ2-1 | . | . | TRBV19 | TGTGCCAGTAGTATCGAGGTTTACAATGAGCAGTTCTTC | CASSIEVYNEQFF
TRBJ2-5 | once | TRBD1 | TRBV15 | TGTGCCACCAGTTCAGGACAGGGTGAACAAGAGACCCAGTACTTC | CATSSGQGEQETQYF
TRBJ2-7 | . | TRBD2 | TRBV9 | TGTGCCAGCAGCAACTGGGGAGGGCCCGACGAGCAGTACTTC | CASSNWGGPDEQYF
TRBJ2-7 | . | TRBD1 | TRBV7-9 | TGTGCCAGCAGCTTAGCCCTCGCACAGGGGGACGAGCAGTACTTC | CASSLALAQGDEQYF
TRBJ1-2 | once | TRBD1 | TRBV12-3/TRBV12-4 | TGTGCCAGCAGTCCGAGGGACAGCTTTGGCTACACCTTC | CASSPRDSFGYTF
TRBJ1-2 | . | . | TRBV29-1 | TGCAGCGTACCGCACACGGACGACTATGGCTACACCTTC | CSVPHTDDYGYTF
TRBJ1-2 | . | TRBD1 | TRBV6-5 | TGTGCCAGCAGTTACTCCGGACAGGCGAACTATGGCTACACCTTC | CASSYSGQANYGYTF
TRBJ2-3 | . | . | TRBV7-9 | TGTGCCAGCAGCTCCCATAGCGCAGATACGCAGTATTTT | CASSSHSADTQYF
TRBJ2-7 | few | . | TRBV27 | TGTGCCAGCAGCGTCGACAGCTCCTACGAGCAGTACTTC | CASSVDSSYEQYF
TRBJ1-1 | . | . | TRBV20-1 | TGCAGTGCTAGGACCCACAGGGCTGAAGCTTTCTTT | CSARTHRAEAFF
TRBJ2-7 | . | . | TRBV4-2 | TGTGCCAGCAGCCAAGAACAGGGAGCATCCTACGAGCAGTACTTC | CASSQEQGASYEQYF
TRBJ1-1 | . | . | TRBV6-2/TRBV6-3 | TGTGCCATCCAAAAGGCAGCCTCGAACACTGAAGCTTTCTTT | CAIQKAASNTEAFF
TRBJ1-5 | . | . | TRBV19 | TGTGCCAGTACCAGGGGTCGGGGGAATCAGCCCCAGCATTTT | CASTRGRGNQPQHF
TRBJ2-7 | . | . | TRBV6-1 | TGTGCCAGCAGCGGGACCGGGAACAGCTACGAGCAGTACTTC | CASSGTGNSYEQYF
TRBJ1-1 | . | . | TRBV15 | TGTGCCACCAGCAGAGCCATGGGAGGATTGGCCACTGAAGCTTTCTTT | CATSRAMGGLATEAFF
TRBJ2-7 | once | TRBD1 | TRBV20-1 | TGCAGTGCTAGCCTAGGGACAGGGGGCGACGAGCAGTACTTC | CSASLGTGGDEQYF
TRBJ2-1 | . | TRBD2 | TRBV9 | TGTGCCAGCAGCCCAAGCGGGAGTCTTTCAATGAACAATGAGCAGTTCTTC | CASSPSGSLSMNNEQFF
TRBJ2-1 | . | . | TRBV12-3/TRBV12-4 | TGTGCCAGCAGTTTTCCGAGGGCCGGTGAGCAGTTCTTC | CASSFPRAGEQFF